This is a list of T cell receptor beta chains from one sample in a study of Ad26.COV2.S vaccination and SARS-CoV-2 variants. The repertoire was sequenced with immunoSEQ multiplex PCR; TCRdb's copy has only in-frame clones and lacks some. The sample includes hundreds of thousands of clones, 75% to 90% of them seen just once. Sequenced material: peripheral blood, taken in a trial of Ad26.COV2.S vaccine versus placebo. The receptor source for this set is a person aged 18-60 years who received the Ad26.COV2.S COVID-19 vaccine or a placebo. CDR3s include the opening cysteine and the closing phenylalanine or tryptophan. The D gene is left open where the match is weak. A clone size is listed for some rows: how often the clone was seen (once, few, many), or a class if it is expanded.

d_call,v_call,clone_size,j_call,cdr3_aa,cdr3_nt
TRBD1,TRBV7-9,.,TRBJ1-2,CASSLGQGAIDGYTF,TGTGCCAGCAGCTTAGGACAGGGAGCTATAGATGGCTACACCTTC
.,TRBV2,few,TRBJ2-1,CASNQQGYEQFF,TGTGCCAGCAATCAACAGGGTTATGAGCAGTTCTTC
TRBD1,TRBV28,.,TRBJ1-1,CASSLIGQGFGAFF,TGTGCCAGCAGTTTGATTGGACAGGGGTTCGGAGCTTTCTTT
.,TRBV19,.,TRBJ1-6,CASSRGDLDNSPLHF,TGTGCCAGTAGTAGAGGGGACCTGGATAATTCACCCCTCCACTTT
TRBD2,TRBV7-4,.,TRBJ2-1,CASSLVLAGGPRPYNEQFF,TGTGCCAGCAGCTTAGTTCTAGCGGGGGGGCCTCGGCCCTACAATGAGCAGTTCTTC
TRBD1,TRBV6-4,.,TRBJ2-2,CASSLSGGTNTGELFF,TGTGCCAGCAGTCTATCAGGGGGAACGAACACCGGGGAGCTGTTTTTT
.,TRBV6-2/TRBV6-3,.,TRBJ1-3,CASSSRTTKKGSGNTIYF,TGTGCCAGCAGTTCCCGGACAACGAAAAAAGGTTCTGGAAACACCATATATTTT
.,TRBV27,.,TRBJ1-1,CASRTTGNTEAFF,TGTGCCAGCAGGACGACAGGGAACACTGAAGCTTTCTTT
.,TRBV28,.,TRBJ1-3,CASSLYRQDSGNTIYF,TGTGCCAGCAGTTTGTATCGCCAGGACTCTGGAAACACCATATATTTT
.,TRBV7-2,.,TRBJ2-6,CASRSDRGTSSGANVLTF,TGTGCCAGCAGATCCGACAGAGGGACCTCCTCTGGGGCCAACGTCCTGACTTTC
.,TRBV24-1,few,TRBJ2-1,CATSDAGESGNEQFF,TGTGCCACCAGTGATGCAGGGGAATCTGGCAATGAGCAGTTCTTC
TRBD1,TRBV7-2,.,TRBJ1-6,CASSGTGNSPLHF,TGTGCCAGCAGCGGGACAGGGAATTCACCCCTCCACTTT
.,TRBV3-1/TRBV3-2,.,TRBJ2-3,CASSQRDTQYF,TGTGCCAGCAGCCAAAGGGATACGCAGTATTTT
TRBD1,TRBV19,.,TRBJ1-2,CASSAGTVNYGYTF,TGTGCCAGTAGTGCCGGGACAGTTAACTATGGCTACACCTTC
.,TRBV28,.,TRBJ1-1,CASSSGLSTEAFF,TGTGCCAGCAGTTCTGGGCTTTCCACTGAAGCTTTCTTT
TRBD1,TRBV2,.,TRBJ2-7,CASRGTGDSYEQYF,TGTGCCAGCAGAGGGACAGGGGACTCCTACGAGCAGTACTTC